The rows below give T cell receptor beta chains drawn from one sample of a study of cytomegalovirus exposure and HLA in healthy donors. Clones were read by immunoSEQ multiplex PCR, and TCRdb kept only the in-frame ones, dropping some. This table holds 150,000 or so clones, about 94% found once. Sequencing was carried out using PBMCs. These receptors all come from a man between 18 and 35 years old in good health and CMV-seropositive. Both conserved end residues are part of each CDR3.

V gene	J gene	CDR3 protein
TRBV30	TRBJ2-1	CAWSGGTSGKSDEQFF
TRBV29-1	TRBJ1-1	CSASTGTGLTEAFF
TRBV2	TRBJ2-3	CASRGTSGRFAQYF
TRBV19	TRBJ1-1	CASSMDRVNTEAFF
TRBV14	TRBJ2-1	CASSPHGGRALNEQFF
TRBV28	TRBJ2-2	CASSLMAGYGTGELFF
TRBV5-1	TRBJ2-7	CASSFQTGRPYEQYF
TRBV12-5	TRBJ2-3	CASGLVRSGRAPETQYF
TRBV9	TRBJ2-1	CASSVAVGRQQFF
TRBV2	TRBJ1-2	CASSAGTGRRLNYGYTF
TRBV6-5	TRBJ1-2	CASSYSGGGYYGYTF
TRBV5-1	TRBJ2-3	CASSLTSGTDTQYF
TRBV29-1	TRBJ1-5	CSVLVGRENQPQHF
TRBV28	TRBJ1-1	CASSSPGQGVNTEAFF
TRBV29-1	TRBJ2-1	CSGQTSGKGNEQFF
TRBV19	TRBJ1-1	CASTRGVNTEAFF
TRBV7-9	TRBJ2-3	CASSGELESMATDTQYF
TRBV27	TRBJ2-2	CASSFDYGELFF
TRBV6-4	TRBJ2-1	CASRRDRASYEQFF
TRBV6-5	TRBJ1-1	CASSRGTGNTEAFF
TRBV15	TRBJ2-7	CATSRERTGAQYEQYF
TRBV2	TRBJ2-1	CASRTSPPYNEQFF
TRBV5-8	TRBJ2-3	CASRRQGLTDTQYF
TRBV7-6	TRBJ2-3	CASSLPSGRSPDTQYF